Listed below are T cell receptor beta chains from one sample, sequenced in a study of control samples from healthy donors and cancer patients. Generated by immunoSEQ multiplex PCR, the TCRdb table keeps only in-frame clones and is missing some. The table has around 57,000 clones, around 93% seen once; the top ten hold 0.91%. Sequencing input: PBMCs. The receptors derive from a man aged 25 to 45 with colorectal cancer. Each CDR3 is given with its conserved first and last residue. The order of the fields is D gene, clone size, V gene, J gene, CDR3 protein, CDR3 DNA. A D gene is named only where the DNA matches it firmly. Part of the rows lack a size; the others show once, few, many or a class for expanded clones.

D: TRBD1; size: NA; V: TRBV10-3; J: TRBJ1-2; CDR3: CAISKKLQGDVYGYTF; DNA: TGTGCCATCAGTAAGAAATTACAGGGGGATGTTTATGGCTACACCTTC
D: NA; size: NA; V: TRBV19; J: TRBJ1-2; CDR3: CASSIGGDMNYGYTF; DNA: TGTGCCAGTAGTATAGGAGGAGATATGAACTATGGCTACACCTTC
D: NA; size: NA; V: TRBV6-6; J: TRBJ2-7; CDR3: CASSFTDRRPYEQYF; DNA: TGTGCCAGCAGTTTCACGGACAGAAGACCCTACGAGCAGTACTTC
D: NA; size: NA; V: TRBV30; J: TRBJ1-3; CDR3: CAWSLPGHNSGNTIYF; DNA: TGTGCCTGGAGTTTACCGGGACATAACTCTGGAAACACCATATATTTT
D: TRBD2; size: once; V: TRBV3-1/TRBV3-2; J: TRBJ2-1; CDR3: CASSQDGLAGDNEQFF; DNA: TGTGCCAGCAGCCAAGATGGGCTAGCGGGGGACAATGAGCAGTTCTTC
D: NA; size: NA; V: TRBV11-2; J: TRBJ2-7; CDR3: CASSLAPGMAYEQYF; DNA: TGTGCCAGCAGCTTAGCCCCAGGAATGGCCTACGAGCAGTACTTC
D: NA; size: NA; V: TRBV5-1; J: TRBJ1-1; CDR3: CASNPEGGTRNTEAFF; DNA: TGCGCCAGCAATCCGGAGGGGGGAACGAGGAACACTGAAGCTTTCTTT
D: NA; size: NA; V: TRBV3-1/TRBV3-2; J: TRBJ2-7; CDR3: CASSQAGTSYEQYF; DNA: TGTGCCAGCAGCCAAGCCGGGACCTCCTACGAGCAGTACTTC
D: NA; size: NA; V: TRBV7-9; J: TRBJ2-3; CDR3: CASTPDGFAASPRTDTQYF; DNA: TGTGCCAGCACACCTGACGGGTTCGCGGCCTCGCCCCGTACAGATACGCAGTATTTT
D: NA; size: NA; V: TRBV5-4; J: TRBJ1-3; CDR3: CASSLGGGASGNTIYF; DNA: TGTGCCAGCAGCTTGGGGGGGGGCGCCTCTGGAAACACCATATATTTT
D: NA; size: once; V: TRBV7-8; J: TRBJ1-4; CDR3: CASSSGPLATNEKLFF; DNA: TGTGCCAGCAGCTCCGGACCGCTAGCGACTAATGAAAAACTGTTTTTT
D: TRBD1; size: NA; V: TRBV7-9; J: TRBJ1-1; CDR3: CASSLERGRRGTEAFF; DNA: TGTGCCAGCAGCTTAGAGAGGGGGCGTAGGGGCACTGAAGCTTTCTTT
D: TRBD2; size: once; V: TRBV9; J: TRBJ2-5; CDR3: CASSESGASGETQYF; DNA: TGTGCCAGCAGTGAAAGCGGGGCCTCGGGGGAGACCCAGTACTTC
D: NA; size: once; V: TRBV7-7; J: TRBJ2-2; CDR3: CASSLRANTGELFF; DNA: TGTGCCAGCAGCTTAAGAGCGAACACCGGGGAGCTGTTTTTT
D: NA; size: NA; V: TRBV11-3; J: TRBJ2-3; CDR3: CASSLAGPTDTQYF; DNA: TGTGCCAGCAGCTTAGCTGGCCCCACAGATACGCAGTATTTT
D: TRBD1; size: NA; V: TRBV15; J: TRBJ1-5; CDR3: CATSSASGTGGASNQPQHF; DNA: TGTGCCACCAGCAGCGCCTCCGGGACAGGGGGCGCGAGCAATCAGCCCCAGCATTTT
D: NA; size: NA; V: TRBV5-4; J: TRBJ2-2; CDR3: CASSPGGQYTGELFF; DNA: TGTGCCAGCAGCCCGGGTGGACAATACACCGGGGAGCTGTTTTTT
D: TRBD1; size: NA; V: TRBV4-1; J: TRBJ1-2; CDR3: CASSPTGIYGYTF; DNA: TGCGCCAGCAGCCCGACAGGGATCTATGGCTACACCTTC
D: NA; size: NA; V: TRBV4-2; J: TRBJ1-4; CDR3: CASSQERLATNEKLFF; DNA: TGTGCCAGCAGCCAAGAGAGACTAGCAACTAATGAAAAACTGTTTTTT
D: NA; size: NA; V: TRBV24-1; J: TRBJ2-3; CDR3: CATSGASSDTQYF; DNA: TGTGCCACCAGTGGAGCCTCGTCGGATACGCAGTATTTT
D: NA; size: NA; V: TRBV5-1; J: TRBJ1-4; CDR3: CASSLDGSGWGEKLFF; DNA: TGCGCCAGCAGCTTGGATGGGTCTGGCTGGGGTGAAAAACTGTTTTTT
D: TRBD1; size: NA; V: TRBV6-2/TRBV6-3; J: TRBJ1-5; CDR3: CASSYSRGGGNQPQHF; DNA: TGTGCCAGCAGTTACTCCAGGGGGGGAGGGAATCAGCCCCAGCATTTT